This T cell receptor beta chain derives from a study of cytomegalovirus exposure and HLA in healthy donors. The study ran its PCR with 60 Vbeta and 13 Jbeta primers. Profiled with immunoSEQ multiplex PCR; TCRdb holds only in-frame clones, not every one. The sample records some 200,000 clones, 84% being singletons. V dropped 1 base and J dropped 5 bases, with 11 bases sitting between them. CDR1 and CDR2 from the germline V gene are LNHDA and SQIVND (reference sequence). CDR3 length: 15 amino acids. The sequence came from a woman between 50 and 59 years old in good health and CMV-seropositive. The chain is built from TRBV19 and TRBJ2-2; no definite D call. The sequenced sample consisted of PBMCs. CDR3 amino acids: CASSIGALSTGELFF. The DNA for the CDR3 is TGTGCCAGTAGTATAGGGGCCTTGAGTACCGGGGAGCTGTTTTTT.